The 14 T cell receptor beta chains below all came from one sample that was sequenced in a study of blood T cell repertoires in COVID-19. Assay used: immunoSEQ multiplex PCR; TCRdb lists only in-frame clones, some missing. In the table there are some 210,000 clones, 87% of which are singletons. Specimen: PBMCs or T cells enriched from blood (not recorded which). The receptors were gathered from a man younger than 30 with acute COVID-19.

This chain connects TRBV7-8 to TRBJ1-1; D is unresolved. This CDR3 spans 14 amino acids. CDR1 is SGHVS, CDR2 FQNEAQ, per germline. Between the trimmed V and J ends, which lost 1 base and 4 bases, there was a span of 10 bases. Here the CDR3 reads CASSLVAGSTEAFF. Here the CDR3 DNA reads TGTGCCAGCAGCTTAGTAGCGGGGAGCACTGAAGCTTTCTTT.

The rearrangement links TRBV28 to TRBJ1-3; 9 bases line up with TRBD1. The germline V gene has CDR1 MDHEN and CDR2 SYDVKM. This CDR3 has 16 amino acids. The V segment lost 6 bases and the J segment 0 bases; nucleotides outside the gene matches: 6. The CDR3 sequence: CASRTGTGSSGNTIYF. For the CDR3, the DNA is TGTGCCAGCAGAACGGGGACAGGGAGCTCTGGAAACACCATATATTTT.

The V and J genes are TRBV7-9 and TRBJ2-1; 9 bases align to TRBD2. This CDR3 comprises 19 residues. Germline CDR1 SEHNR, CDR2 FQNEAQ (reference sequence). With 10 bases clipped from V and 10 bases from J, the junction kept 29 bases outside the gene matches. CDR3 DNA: TGTGCCACCCCCCAGCGGGTAGCGGGAGCCACAAAGGAAAAGACAGAGCAGTTCTTC. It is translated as CATPQRVAGATKEKTEQFF.

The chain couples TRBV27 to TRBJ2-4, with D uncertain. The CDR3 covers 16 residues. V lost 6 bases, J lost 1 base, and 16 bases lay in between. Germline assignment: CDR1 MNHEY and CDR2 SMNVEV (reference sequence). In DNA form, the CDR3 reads TGTGCCAGCAGCCCTTTAATCCTCGGTGCCAAAAACATTCAGTACTTC. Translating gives CASSPLILGAKNIQYF.

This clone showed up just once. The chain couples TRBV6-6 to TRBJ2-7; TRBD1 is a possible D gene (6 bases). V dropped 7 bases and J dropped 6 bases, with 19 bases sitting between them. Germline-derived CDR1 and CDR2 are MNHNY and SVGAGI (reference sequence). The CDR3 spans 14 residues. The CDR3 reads CASTFGTPEGEQYF. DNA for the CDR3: TGTGCCAGCACCTTCGGGACACCCGAGGGCGAGCAGTACTTC.

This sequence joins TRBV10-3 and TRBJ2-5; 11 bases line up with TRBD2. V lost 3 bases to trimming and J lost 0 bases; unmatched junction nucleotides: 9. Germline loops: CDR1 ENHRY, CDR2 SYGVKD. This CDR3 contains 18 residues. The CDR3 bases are TGTGCCATCAGTGACGGATTTCTAGCGGGAGGACACCAAGAGACCCAGTACTTC. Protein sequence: CAISDGFLAGGHQETQYF.

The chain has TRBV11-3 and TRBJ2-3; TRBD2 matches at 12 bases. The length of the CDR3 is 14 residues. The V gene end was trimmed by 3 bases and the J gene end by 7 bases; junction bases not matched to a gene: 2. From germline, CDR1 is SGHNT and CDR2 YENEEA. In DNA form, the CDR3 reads TGTGCCAGCAGCTTGACTAGCGGGAGATATACGCAGTATTTT. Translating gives CASSLTSGRYTQYF. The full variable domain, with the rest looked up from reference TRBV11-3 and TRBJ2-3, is EAGVVQSPRYKIIEKKQPVAFWCNPISGHNTLYWYLQNLGQGPELLIRYENEEAVDDSQLPKDRFSAERLKGVDSTLKIQPAELGDSAVYLCASSLTSGRYTQYFGPGTRLTVL.

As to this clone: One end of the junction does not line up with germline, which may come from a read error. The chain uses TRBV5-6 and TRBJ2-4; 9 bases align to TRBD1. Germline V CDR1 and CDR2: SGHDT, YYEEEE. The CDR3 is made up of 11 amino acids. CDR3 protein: CASSSGQGWHF. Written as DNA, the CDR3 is TGTGCCAGCAGCTCGGGACAGGGTTGGCACTTC.

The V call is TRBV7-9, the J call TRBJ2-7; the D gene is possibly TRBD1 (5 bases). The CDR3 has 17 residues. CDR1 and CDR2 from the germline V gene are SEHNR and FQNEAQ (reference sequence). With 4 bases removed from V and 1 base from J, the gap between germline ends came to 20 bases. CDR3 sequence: CASSWGGAQIISYEQYF. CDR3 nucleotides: TGTGCCAGCAGCTGGGGTGGGGCCCAGATAATTTCCTACGAGCAGTACTTC.

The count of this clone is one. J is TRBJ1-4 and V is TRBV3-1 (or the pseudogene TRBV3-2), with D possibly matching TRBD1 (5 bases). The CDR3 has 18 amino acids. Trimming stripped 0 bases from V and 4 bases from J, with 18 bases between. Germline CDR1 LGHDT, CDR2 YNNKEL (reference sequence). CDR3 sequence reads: CASSQDVYAGLFNEKLFF. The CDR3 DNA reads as TGTGCCAGCAGCCAAGATGTTTACGCGGGACTTTTTAATGAAAAACTGTTTTTT.

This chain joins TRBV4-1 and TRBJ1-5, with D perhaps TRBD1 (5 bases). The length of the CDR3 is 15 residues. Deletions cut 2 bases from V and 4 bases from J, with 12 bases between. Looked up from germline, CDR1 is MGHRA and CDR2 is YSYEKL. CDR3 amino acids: CASSQLQGENQPQHF. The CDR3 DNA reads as TGCGCCAGCAGCCAACTGCAAGGGGAAAATCAGCCCCAGCATTTT.

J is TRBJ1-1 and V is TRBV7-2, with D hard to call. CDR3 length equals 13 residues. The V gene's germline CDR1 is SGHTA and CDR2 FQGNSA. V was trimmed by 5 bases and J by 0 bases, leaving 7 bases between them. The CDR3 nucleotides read TGTGCCAGCAGCCTGAGAATGAACACTGAAGCTTTCTTT. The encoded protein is CASSLRMNTEAFF. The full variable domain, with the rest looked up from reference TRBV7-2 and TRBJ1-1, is GAGVSQSPSNKVTEKGKDVELRCDPISGHTALYWYRQSLGQGLEFLIYFQGNSAPDKSGLPSDRFSAERTGGSVSTLTIQRTQQEDSAVYLCASSLRMNTEAFFGQGTRLTVV.

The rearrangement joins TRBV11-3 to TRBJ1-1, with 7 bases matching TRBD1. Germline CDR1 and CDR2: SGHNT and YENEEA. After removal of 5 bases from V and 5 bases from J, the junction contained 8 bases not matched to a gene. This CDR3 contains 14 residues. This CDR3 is CASSLNTGVTEAFF. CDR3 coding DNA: TGTGCCAGCAGCCTTAATACAGGGGTTACTGAAGCTTTCTTT.

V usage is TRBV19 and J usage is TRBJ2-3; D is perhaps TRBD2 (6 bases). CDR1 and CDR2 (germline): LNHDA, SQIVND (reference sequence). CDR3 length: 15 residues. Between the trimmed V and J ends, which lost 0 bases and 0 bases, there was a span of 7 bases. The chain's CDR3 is CASSIDRGSTDTQYF. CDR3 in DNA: TGTGCCAGTAGTATAGATCGGGGGAGCACAGATACGCAGTATTTT.